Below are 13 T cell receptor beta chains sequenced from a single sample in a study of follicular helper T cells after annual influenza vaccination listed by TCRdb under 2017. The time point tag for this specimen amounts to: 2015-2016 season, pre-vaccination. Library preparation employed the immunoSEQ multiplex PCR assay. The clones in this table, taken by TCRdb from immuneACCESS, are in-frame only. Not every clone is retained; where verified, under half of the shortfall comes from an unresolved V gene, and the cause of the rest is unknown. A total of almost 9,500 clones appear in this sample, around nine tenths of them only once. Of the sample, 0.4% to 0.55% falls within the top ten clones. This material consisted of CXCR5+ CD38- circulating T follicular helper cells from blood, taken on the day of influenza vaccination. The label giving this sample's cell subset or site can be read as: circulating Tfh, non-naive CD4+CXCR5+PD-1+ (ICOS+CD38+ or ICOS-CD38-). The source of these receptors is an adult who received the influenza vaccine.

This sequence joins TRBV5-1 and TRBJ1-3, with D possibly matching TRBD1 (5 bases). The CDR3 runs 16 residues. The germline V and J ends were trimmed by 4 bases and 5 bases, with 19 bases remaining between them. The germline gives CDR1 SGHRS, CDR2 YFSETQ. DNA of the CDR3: TGCGCCAGCAGCCAAGATGGGGGGTCCGAAAGAAACACCATATATTTT. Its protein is CASSQDGGSERNTIYF. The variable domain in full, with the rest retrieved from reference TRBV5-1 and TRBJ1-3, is KAGVTQTPRYLIKTRGQQVTLSCSPISGHRSVSWYQQTPGQGLQFLFEYFSETQRNKGNFPGRFSGRQFSNSRSEMNVSTLELGDSALYLCASSQDGGSERNTIYFGEGSWLTVV.

This CDR3 reads CASSWKGGNQPQHF. The CDR3 DNA sequence: TGTGCCAGCAGCTGGAAGGGGGGGAATCAGCCCCAGCATTTT. The chain couples TRBV7-2 to TRBJ1-5; a weak D match, TRBD1 (6 bases). The germline gives CDR1 SGHTA, CDR2 FQGNSA. Trimming removed 4 bases from V and 4 bases from J, with 11 bases in between. This CDR3 is 14 amino acids long.

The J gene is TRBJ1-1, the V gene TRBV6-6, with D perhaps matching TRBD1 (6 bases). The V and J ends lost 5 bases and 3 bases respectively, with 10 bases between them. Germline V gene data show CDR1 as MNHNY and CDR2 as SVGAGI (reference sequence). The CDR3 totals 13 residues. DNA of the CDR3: TGTGCCAGCAGTGAGAACAGGGACACTGAAGCTTTCTTT. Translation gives CASSENRDTEAFF.

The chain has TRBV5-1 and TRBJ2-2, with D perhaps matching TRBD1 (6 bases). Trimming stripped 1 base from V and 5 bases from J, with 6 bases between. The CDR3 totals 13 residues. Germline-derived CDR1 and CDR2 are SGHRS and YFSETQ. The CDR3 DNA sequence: TGCGCCAGCAGCTTGACAGGGACCGGGGAGCTGTTTTTT. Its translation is CASSLTGTGELFF.

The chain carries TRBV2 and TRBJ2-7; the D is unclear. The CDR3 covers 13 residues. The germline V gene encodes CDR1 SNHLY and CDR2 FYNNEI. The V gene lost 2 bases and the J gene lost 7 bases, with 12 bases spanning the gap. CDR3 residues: CASSEYWGEEQYF. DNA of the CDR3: TGTGCCAGCAGTGAATATTGGGGTGAGGAGCAGTACTTC.

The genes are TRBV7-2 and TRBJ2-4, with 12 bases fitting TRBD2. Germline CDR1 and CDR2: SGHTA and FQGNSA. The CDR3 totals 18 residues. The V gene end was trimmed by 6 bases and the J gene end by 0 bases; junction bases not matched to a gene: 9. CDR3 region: CASSQRLAGALAKNIQYF. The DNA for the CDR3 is TGTGCCAGCAGTCAAAGACTAGCGGGGGCACTAGCCAAAAACATTCAGTACTTC.

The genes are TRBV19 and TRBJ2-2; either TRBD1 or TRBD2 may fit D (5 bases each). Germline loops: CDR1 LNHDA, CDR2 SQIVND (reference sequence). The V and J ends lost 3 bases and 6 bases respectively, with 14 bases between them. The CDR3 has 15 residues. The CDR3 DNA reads TGTGCCAGTAGTATGTCATGGGGGATGGCCGGGGAGCTGTTTTTT. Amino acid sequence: CASSMSWGMAGELFF.

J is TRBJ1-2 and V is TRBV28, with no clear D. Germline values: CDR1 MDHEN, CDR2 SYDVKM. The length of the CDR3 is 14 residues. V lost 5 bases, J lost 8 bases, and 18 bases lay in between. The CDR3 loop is CASSAPGIRLGYTF. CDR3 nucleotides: TGTGCCAGCAGTGCCCCAGGAATTCGGCTGGGCTACACCTTC.

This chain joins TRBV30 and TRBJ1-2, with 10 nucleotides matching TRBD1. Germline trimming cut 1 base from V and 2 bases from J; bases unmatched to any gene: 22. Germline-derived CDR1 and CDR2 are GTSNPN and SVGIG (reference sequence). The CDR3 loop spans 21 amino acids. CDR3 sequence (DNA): TGTGCCTGGAGTGGTTATGGGGTAGGGGCAGACAGGGGGCAATCGAACTATGGCTACACCTTC. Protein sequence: CAWSGYGVGADRGQSNYGYTF. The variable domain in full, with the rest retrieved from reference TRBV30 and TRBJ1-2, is SQTIHQWPATLVQPVGSPLSLECTVEGTSNPNLYWYRQAAGRGLQLLFYSVGIGQISSEVPQNLSASRPQDRQFILSSKKLLLSDSGFYLCAWSGYGVGADRGQSNYGYTFGSGTRLTVV.

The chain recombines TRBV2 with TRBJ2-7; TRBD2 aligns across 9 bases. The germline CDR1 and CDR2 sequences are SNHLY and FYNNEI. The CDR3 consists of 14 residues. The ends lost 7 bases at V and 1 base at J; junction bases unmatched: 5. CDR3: CASNPSGVSYEQYF. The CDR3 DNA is TGTGCCAGCAATCCTAGCGGGGTTTCCTACGAGCAGTACTTC. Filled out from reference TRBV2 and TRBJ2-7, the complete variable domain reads EPEVTQTPSHQVTQMGQEVILRCVPISNHLYFYWYRQILGQKVEFLVSFYNNEISEKSEIFDDQFSVERPDGSNFTLKIRSTKLEDSAMYFCASNPSGVSYEQYFGPGTRLTVT.

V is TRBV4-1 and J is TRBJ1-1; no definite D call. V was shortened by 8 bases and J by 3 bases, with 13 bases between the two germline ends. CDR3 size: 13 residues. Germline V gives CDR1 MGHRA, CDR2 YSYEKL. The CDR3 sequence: CASSTRTYTEAFF. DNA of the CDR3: TGCGCCAGCTCAACCCGGACCTACACTGAAGCTTTCTTT.

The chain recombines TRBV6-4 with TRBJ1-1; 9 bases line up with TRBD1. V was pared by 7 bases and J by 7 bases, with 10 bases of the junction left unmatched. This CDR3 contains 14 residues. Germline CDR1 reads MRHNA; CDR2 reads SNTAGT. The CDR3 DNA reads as TGTGCCAGCAACGCTGAACCGGGACAGGGTGAAGCTTTCTTT. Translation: CASNAEPGQGEAFF.

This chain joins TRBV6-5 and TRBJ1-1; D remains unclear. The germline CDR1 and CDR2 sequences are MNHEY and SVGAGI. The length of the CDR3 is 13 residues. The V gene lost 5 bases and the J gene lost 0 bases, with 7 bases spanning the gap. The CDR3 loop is CASSLGVNTEAFF. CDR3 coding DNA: TGTGCCAGCAGTCTCGGGGTGAACACTGAAGCTTTCTTT.